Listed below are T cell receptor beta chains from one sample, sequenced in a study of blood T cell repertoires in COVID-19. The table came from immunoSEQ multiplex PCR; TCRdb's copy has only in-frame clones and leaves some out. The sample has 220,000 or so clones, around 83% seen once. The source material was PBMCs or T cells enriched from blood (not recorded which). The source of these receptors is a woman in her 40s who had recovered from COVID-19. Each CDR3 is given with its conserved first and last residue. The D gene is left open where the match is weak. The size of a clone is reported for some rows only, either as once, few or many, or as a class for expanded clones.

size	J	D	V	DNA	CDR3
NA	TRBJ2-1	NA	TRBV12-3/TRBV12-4	TGTGCCAGCAGTTTCAGGGTCCCCAATGAGCAGTTCTTC	CASSFRVPNEQFF
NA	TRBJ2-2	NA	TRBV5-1	TGCGCCAGCAGCTTGATGACAGGTGTCACCGGGGAGCTGTTTTTT	CASSLMTGVTGELFF
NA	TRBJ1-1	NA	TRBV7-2	TGTGCCAGCAGCTCAAGAACCCTATCTGCTACTGAAGCTTTCTTT	CASSSRTLSATEAFF
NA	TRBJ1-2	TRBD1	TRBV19	TGTGCCAGTAGTGCCCGGGACAGGGGGTATGGCTACACCTTC	CASSARDRGYGYTF
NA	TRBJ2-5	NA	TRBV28	TGTGCCAGCTCGCGGCTCCGGGAGACCCAGTACTTC	CASSRLRETQYF
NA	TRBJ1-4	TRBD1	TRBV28	TGTGCCAGCAGTTCGGACAGGGGCCATGAAAAACTGTTTTTT	CASSSDRGHEKLFF
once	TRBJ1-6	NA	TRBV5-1	TGCGCCAGCAGCACTACTAATTCACCCCTCCACTTT	CASSTTNSPLHF
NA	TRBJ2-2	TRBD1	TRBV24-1	TGTGCCACCAGTGACCCACAGGGGATCAGCTCCGGGGAGCTGTTTTTT	CATSDPQGISSGELFF
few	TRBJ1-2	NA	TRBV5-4	TGTGCCAGCAGCGCGGACAGTACTCCGTACTATGGCTACACCTTC	CASSADSTPYYGYTF
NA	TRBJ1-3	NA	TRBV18	TGTGCCAGCTCACCACCGACGCAGGGTACTCGAAACACCATATATTTT	CASSPPTQGTRNTIYF
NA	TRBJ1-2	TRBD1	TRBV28	TGTGCCAGCAGTCCCTCGACAGGGGCTAGCTACACCTTC	CASSPSTGASYTF
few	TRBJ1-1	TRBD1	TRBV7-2	TGTGCCAGCAGCTCCCTACAGGGGGCCGCAGTCAAAGCTTTCTTT	CASSSLQGAAVKAFF
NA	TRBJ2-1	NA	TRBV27	TGTGCCAGCAGTTCAGAACCGAGCGGACGGGACAATGAGCAGTTCTTC	CASSSEPSGRDNEQFF
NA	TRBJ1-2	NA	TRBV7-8	TGTGCCAGCAGCTTGGAGGGCTATGGCTACACCTTC	CASSLEGYGYTF
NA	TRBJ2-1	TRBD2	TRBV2	TGTGCCAGTGAAGCGGGACAGCAGTTCTTC	CASEAGQQFF
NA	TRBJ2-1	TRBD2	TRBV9	TGTGCCAGCAGCGTAGGACTAGCGGGACATGAGCAGTTCTTC	CASSVGLAGHEQFF
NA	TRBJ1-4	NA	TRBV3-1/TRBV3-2	TGTGCCAGCAGCCAAGGGGGCCGAGAAAAACTGTTTTTT	CASSQGGREKLFF
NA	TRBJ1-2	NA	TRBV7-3	TGTGCCAGCAGCTTTTCTCGGGGCTATGGCTACACCTTC	CASSFSRGYGYTF
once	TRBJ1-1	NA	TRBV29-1	TGCAGCGTTGAAGAAGTGGTAGCCGAAGCTTTCTTT	CSVEEVVAEAFF
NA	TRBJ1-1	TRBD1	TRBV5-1	TGCGCCAGCAGCTGGGGACAGGCCCGGACTGAAGCTTTCTTT	CASSWGQARTEAFF
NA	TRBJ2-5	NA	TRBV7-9	TGTGCCAGCAGCTTAGTGCGGGCGCAAGAGACCCAGTACTTC	CASSLVRAQETQYF
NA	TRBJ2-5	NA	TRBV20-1	TGCAGTGCTAGTGTAACGGCCGAGGGAGAGACCCAGTACTTC	CSASVTAEGETQYF
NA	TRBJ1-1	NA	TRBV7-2	TGTGCCAGCAGCTTGACAGCACAAAACACTGAAGCTTTCTTT	CASSLTAQNTEAFF
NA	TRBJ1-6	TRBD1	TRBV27	TGTGCCAGCACACCCGGGACAGTTGATAATTCACCCCTCCACTTT	CASTPGTVDNSPLHF
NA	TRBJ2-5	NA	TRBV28	TGTGCCAGCCGTACAGGGTCGGAGACCCAGTACTTC	CASRTGSETQYF
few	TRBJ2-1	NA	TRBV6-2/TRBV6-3	TGTGCCAGCAGTTCGAACAGGGAAGGTGAGCAGTTCTTC	CASSSNREGEQFF
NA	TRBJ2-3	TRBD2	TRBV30	TGTGCCTGGATTAGACTAGCGGGAGATACGCAGTATTTT	CAWIRLAGDTQYF
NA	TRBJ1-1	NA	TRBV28	TGTGCCAGCGCCATAGCGGGGGCGCCCGAAAGTGCTGAAGCTTTCTTT	CASAIAGAPESAEAFF
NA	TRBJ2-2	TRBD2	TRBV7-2	TGTGCCAGCAGCTGGCGGACTAGCGGGAGTGGCGGGGAGCTGTTTTTT	CASSWRTSGSGGELFF
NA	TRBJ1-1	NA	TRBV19	TGTGCCAGTAGTGAGCGGGGGACTGAAGCTTTCTTT	CASSERGTEAFF
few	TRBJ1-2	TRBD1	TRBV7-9	TGTGCCAGCAGCCGACAGGGGGCGCGAGGCTACACCTTC	CASSRQGARGYTF